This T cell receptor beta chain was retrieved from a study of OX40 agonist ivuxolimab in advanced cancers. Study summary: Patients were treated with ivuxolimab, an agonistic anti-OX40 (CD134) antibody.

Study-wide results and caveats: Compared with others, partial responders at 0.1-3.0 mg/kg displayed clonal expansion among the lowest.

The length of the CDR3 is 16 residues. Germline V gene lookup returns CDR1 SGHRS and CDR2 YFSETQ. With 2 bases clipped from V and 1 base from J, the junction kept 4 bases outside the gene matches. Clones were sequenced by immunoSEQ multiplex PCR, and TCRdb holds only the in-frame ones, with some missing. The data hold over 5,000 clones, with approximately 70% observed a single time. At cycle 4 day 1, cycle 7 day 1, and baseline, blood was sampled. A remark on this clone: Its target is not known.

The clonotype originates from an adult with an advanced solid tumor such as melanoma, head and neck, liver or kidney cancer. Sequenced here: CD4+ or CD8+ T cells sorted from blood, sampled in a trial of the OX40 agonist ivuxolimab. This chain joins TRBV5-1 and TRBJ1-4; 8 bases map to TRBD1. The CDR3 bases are TGCGCCAGCAGCTTATACACAGGGGGAACTAATGAAAAACTGTTTTTT. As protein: CASSLYTGGTNEKLFF.